A selection of T cell receptor beta chains follows, all from one sample in a study of T cell repertoires in cytomegalovirus infection. TCRdb fed the reads into MiXCR, producing one record per CDR3 protein. Of 250,000 or so distinct CDR3 sequences listed, about 17% are singletons. Source material: CD8+ T cells from PBMCs. The origin of the receptors is a human donor in good health (CMV status not recorded). Some clones in this sample may be carry-over from other donors' samples. The CDR3 runs from the conserved cysteine through the conserved F or W. A D gene is named only where the DNA matches it firmly. Clone sizes are given selectively: once, few, many, or a class where the clone is expanded.

clone_size d_call j_call v_call cdr3_aa cdr3_nt
. . TRBJ2-7 TRBV5-5 CASSLARGEAYEQYF TGTGCCAGCAGCTTGGCCAGGGGAGAAGCCTACGAGCAGTACTTC
. TRBD1 TRBJ1-5 TRBV25-1 CASSDQGANQPQHF TGTGCCAGCAGTGATCAGGGGGCGAATCAGCCCCAGCATTTT
few . TRBJ2-2 TRBV29-1 CSVEVPGAWAGELFF TGCAGCGTTGAAGTCCCGGGGGCGTGGGCCGGGGAGCTGTTTTTT
many . TRBJ2-4 TRBV6-1 CASSGLHGKAIAKNIQYF TGTGCCAGCAGTGGCCTACACGGCAAGGCGATAGCCAAAAACATTCAGTACTTC
few TRBD2 TRBJ2-1 TRBV7-2 CASSLGLGLGFPEQFF TGTGCCAGCAGCTTAGGGCTCGGACTAGGGTTTCCTGAGCAGTTCTTC
few . TRBJ2-7 TRBV9 CASSVSTSLRLAEQYF TGTGCCAGCAGCGTCTCCACCTCGCTCCGGCTAGCCGAGCAGTACTTC
. . TRBJ2-7 TRBV7-9 CASSPQDEQYF TGTGCCAGCAGCCCCCAGGACGAGCAGTACTTC
. . TRBJ1-4 TRBV6-6 CATQEGWQRDEKLFF TGTGCCACCCAGGAGGGCTGGCAACGTGATGAAAAACTGTTTTTT
. . TRBJ1-2 TRBV6-5 CASIGGAWNYGYTF TGTGCCAGCATCGGGGGCGCTTGGAACTATGGCTACACCTTC
many TRBD1 TRBJ2-7 TRBV7-6 CASSLWDSYEQYF TGTGCCAGCAGCTTATGGGACAGCTACGAGCAGTACTTC
few . TRBJ1-2 TRBV7-9 CASSFGPGRFYGYTF .
few . TRBJ1-3 TRBV12-3/TRBV12-4 CASSDTSGNTIYF TGTGCCAGCTCCGACACCTCTGGAAACACCATATATTTT
. TRBD1 TRBJ2-7 TRBV27 CASSLAGGGSYEQYF TGTGCCAGCAGTTTAGCAGGGGGCGGCTCCTACGAGCAGTACTTC
few . TRBJ2-2 TRBV6-5 CASTNGGVNTGELFF TGTGCCAGCACCAATGGGGGCGTGAACACCGGGGAGCTGTTTTTT
few . TRBJ1-2 TRBV20-1 CSARDLQGPAMGYTF TGCAGTGCTAGAGATCTGCAGGGCCCTGCTATGGGCTACACCTTC
many . TRBJ1-6 TRBV6-6 CASSPNRESKSPLHF TGTGCCAGCAGTCCCAACAGGGAGTCGAAATCACCCCTCCACTTT
. . TRBJ1-1 TRBV6-5 CASSYSSWGMNTEAFF TGTGCCAGCAGTTACTCATCTTGGGGGATGAACACTGAAGCTTTCTTT
. . TRBJ1-1 TRBV13 CASSHRLDTEAFF TGTGCCAGCAGCCACCGTCTGGACACTGAAGCTTTCTTT
few . TRBJ1-1 TRBV19 CASSWGDTYTEAFF TGTGCCAGTAGTTGGGGGGACACTTACACTGAAGCTTTCTTT
. TRBD2 TRBJ2-1 TRBV2 CASRGTTDGNSYNEQFF TGTGCCAGCAGGGGGACTACCGATGGTAACTCCTACAATGAGCAGTTCTTC
many TRBD1 TRBJ2-2 TRBV6-5 CASRPTGVVTGELFF TGTGCCAGCAGGCCGACAGGGGTCGTCACCGGGGAGCTGTTTTTT
few . TRBJ2-7 TRBV20-1 CSARPDRGFAYEQYF TGCAGTGCTAGACCCGACCGGGGGTTTGCCTACGAGCAGTACTTC